A selection of T cell receptor beta chains follows, all from one sample in a study of T cells in Graves' hyperthyroidism and ophthalmopathy. TCRdb called the multiplex PCR reads again in MiXCR, with one record for every CDR3 protein. Counted here are hundreds of thousands of distinct CDR3 sequences, 15% to 18% occurring once; the ten biggest clones make up about a quarter. The sequenced sample consisted of blood. The receptors originated from a woman aged 18-29 years with Graves' hyperthyroidism that later progressed to Graves' ophthalmopathy. The CDR3 runs from the conserved cysteine through the conserved F or W.

TRBV6-1	TRBJ2-6	CATNPQGAGANVLTF
TRBV27	TRBJ1-1	CASSPRGLNTEAFF
TRBV6-1	TRBJ2-1	CAGRGLAGDYYNEQFF
TRBV28	TRBJ1-2	CASSPPGLYGYTF
TRBV12-3/TRBV12-4	TRBJ2-3	CASSLTGTSQYF
TRBV27	TRBJ1-6	CASSFGGQGLHF
TRBV24-1	TRBJ2-1	CATKGSGSYNEQFF
TRBV9	TRBJ2-7	CASSVGSGRARDEQYF
TRBV20-1	TRBJ1-4	CSARDQGGGNEKLFF
TRBV7-8	TRBJ2-1	CAGSLAPLGRRPHVLAARDEQFF
TRBV7-3	TRBJ2-1	CASSQPGLPYNEQFF
TRBV5-6	TRBJ2-2	CASSLTSRGPNTGELFF